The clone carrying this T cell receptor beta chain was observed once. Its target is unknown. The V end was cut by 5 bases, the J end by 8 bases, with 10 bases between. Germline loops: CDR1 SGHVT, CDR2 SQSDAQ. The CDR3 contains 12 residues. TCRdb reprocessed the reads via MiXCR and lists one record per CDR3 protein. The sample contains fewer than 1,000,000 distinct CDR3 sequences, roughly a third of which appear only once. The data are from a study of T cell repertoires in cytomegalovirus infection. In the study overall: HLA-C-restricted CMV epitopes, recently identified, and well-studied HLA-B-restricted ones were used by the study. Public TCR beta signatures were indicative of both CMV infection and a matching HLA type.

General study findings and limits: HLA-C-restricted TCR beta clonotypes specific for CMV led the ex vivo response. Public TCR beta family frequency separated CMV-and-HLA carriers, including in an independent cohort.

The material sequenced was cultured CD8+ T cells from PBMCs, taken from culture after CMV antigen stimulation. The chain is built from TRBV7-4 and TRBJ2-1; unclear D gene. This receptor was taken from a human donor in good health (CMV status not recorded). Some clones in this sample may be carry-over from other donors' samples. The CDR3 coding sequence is TGTGCCAGCAGCCGAATAAGCTATGAGCAGTTCTTC. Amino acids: CASSRISYEQFF.